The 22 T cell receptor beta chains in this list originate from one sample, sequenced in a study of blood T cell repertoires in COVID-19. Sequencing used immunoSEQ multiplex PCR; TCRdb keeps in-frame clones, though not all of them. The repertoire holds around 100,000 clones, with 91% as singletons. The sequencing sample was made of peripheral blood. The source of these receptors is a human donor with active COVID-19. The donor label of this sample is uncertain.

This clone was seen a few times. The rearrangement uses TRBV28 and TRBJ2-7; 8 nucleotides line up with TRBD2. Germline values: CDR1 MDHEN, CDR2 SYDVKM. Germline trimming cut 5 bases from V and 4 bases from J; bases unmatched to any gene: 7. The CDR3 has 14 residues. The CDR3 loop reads CASSPTGGGYEQYF. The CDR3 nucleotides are TGTGCCAGCAGTCCCACCGGGGGGGGTTACGAGCAGTACTTC. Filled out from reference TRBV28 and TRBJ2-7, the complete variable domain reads DVKVTQSSRYLVKRTGEKVFLECVQDMDHENMFWYRQDPGLGLRLIYFSYDVKMKEKGDIPEGYSVSREKKERFSLILESASTNQTSMYLCASSPTGGGYEQYFGPGTRLTVT.

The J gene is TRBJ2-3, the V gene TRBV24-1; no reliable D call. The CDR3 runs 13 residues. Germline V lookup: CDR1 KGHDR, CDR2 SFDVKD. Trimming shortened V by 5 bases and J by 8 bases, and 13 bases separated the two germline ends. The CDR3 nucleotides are TGTGCCACCAGTGCCCCCCGGAGTGGTACGCAGTATTTT. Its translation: CATSAPRSGTQYF.

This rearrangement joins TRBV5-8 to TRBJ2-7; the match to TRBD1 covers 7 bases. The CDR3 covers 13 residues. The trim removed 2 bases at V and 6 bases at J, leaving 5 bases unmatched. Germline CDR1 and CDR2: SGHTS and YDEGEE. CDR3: CASSFEGAGEQYF. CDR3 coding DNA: TGTGCCAGCAGCTTCGAGGGGGCAGGCGAGCAGTACTTC.

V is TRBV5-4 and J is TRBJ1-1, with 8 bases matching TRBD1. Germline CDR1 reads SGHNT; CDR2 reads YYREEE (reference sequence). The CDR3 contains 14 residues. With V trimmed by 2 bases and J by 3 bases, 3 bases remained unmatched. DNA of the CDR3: TGTGCCAGCAGCTTTCAGACAGGGGACACTGAAGCTTTCTTT. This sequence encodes CASSFQTGDTEAFF.

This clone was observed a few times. In nucleotides, the CDR3 is TGTGCCAGCAGTCGATCGACTAGCCCGCCAGAGACCCAGTACTTC. It specifies CASSRSTSPPETQYF. The genes are TRBV6-2 or TRBV6-3 and TRBJ2-5; TRBD2 agrees at 7 bases. V lost 5 bases to trimming and J lost 4 bases; unmatched junction nucleotides: 10. Per the germline V gene, CDR1 is MNHEY and CDR2 is SVGEGT. The CDR3 is 15 amino acids.

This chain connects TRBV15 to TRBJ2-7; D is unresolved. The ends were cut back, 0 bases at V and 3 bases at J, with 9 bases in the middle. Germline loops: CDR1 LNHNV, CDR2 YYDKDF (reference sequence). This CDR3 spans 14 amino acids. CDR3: CATSREMGLYEQYF. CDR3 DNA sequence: TGTGCCACCAGCAGAGAAATGGGCCTCTACGAGCAGTACTTC.

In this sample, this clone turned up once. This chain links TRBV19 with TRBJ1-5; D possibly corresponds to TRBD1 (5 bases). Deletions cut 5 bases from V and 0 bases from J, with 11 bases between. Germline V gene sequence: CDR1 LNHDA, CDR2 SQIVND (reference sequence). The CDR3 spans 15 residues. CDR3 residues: CASSPGGVSNQPQHF. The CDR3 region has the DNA TGTGCCAGTAGTCCCGGAGGGGTTAGCAATCAGCCCCAGCATTTT. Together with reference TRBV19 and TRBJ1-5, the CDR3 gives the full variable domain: DGGITQSPKYLFRKEGQNVTLSCEQNLNHDAMYWYRQDPGQGLRLIYYSQIVNDFQKGDIAEGYSVSREKKESFPLTVTSAQKNPTAFYLCASSPGGVSNQPQHFGDGTRLSIL.

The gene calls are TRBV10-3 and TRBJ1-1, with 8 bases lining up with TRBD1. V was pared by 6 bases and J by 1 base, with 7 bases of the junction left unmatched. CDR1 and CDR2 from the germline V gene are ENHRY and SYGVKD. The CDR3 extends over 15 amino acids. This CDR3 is CAIRTATGANTEAFF. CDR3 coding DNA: TGTGCCATCAGGACCGCGACAGGGGCGAACACTGAAGCTTTCTTT.

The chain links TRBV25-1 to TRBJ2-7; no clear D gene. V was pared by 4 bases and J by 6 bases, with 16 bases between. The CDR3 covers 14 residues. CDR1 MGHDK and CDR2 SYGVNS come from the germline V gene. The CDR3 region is CASSAPATPIEQYF. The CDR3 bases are TGTGCCAGCAGTGCTCCCGCTACTCCTATCGAGCAGTACTTC.

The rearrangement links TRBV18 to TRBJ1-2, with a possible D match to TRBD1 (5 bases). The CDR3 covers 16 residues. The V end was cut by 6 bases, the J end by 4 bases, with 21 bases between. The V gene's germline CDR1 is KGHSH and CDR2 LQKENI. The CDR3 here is CASSLETDPSSYGYTF. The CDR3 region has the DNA TGTGCCAGCTCTCTAGAGACAGACCCGAGCTCCTATGGCTACACCTTC.

This CDR3 reads CATSDFGTDYVEGYTF. CDR3 nucleotides: TGTGCCACCAGTGATTTTGGGACAGACTATGTGGAGGGCTACACCTTC. This chain joins TRBV24-1 and TRBJ1-2; the match to TRBD1 covers 7 bases. Germline V gene sequence: CDR1 KGHDR, CDR2 SFDVKD. The CDR3 extends over 16 amino acids. J lost 8 bases, V lost 1 base, and 12 bases had no gene match.

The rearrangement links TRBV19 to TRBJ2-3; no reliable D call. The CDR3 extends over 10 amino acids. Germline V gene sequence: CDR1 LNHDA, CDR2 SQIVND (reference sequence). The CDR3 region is CAPPADTQYF. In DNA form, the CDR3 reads TGTGCACCCCCGGCAGATACGCAGTATTTT.

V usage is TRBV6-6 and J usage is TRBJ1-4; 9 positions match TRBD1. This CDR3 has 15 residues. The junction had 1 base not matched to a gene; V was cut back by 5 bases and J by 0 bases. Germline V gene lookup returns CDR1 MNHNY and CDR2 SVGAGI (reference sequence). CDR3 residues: CASSGTGSTNEKLFF. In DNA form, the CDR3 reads TGTGCCAGCAGTGGGACAGGGTCAACTAATGAAAAACTGTTTTTT.

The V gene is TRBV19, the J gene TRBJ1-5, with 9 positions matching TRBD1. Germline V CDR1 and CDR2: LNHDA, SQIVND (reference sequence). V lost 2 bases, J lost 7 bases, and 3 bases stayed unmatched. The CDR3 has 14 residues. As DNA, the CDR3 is TGTGCCAGTAGTATAAGACAGGGGGAACAGCCCCAGCATTTT. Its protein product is CASSIRQGEQPQHF.

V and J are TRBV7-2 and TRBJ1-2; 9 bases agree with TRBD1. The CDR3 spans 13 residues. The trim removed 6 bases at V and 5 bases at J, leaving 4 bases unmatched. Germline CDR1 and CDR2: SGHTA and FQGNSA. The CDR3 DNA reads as TGTGCCAGCAGGCCGACAGGGGGTTATGGCTACACCTTC. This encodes CASRPTGGYGYTF.

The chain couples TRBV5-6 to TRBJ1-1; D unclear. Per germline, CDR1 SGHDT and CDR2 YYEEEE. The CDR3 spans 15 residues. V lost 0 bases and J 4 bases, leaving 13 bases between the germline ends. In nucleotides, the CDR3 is TGTGCCAGCAGCTTGGGTCAGTGGGAGGGCACTGAAGCTTTCTTT. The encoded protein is CASSLGQWEGTEAFF.

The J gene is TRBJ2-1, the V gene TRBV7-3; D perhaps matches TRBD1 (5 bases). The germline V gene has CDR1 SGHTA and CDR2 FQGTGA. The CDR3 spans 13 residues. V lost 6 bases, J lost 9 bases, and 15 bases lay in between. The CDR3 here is CASSQIIGAEQFF. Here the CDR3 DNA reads TGTGCCAGCAGTCAGATAATAGGGGCTGAGCAGTTCTTC.

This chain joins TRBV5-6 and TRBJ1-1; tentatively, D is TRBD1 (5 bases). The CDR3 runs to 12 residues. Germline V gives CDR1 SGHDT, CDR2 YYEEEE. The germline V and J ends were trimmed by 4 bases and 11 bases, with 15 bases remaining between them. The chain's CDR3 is CASSPGGGLAFF. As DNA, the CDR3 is TGTGCCAGCAGCCCAGGCGGGGGTTTGGCTTTCTTT. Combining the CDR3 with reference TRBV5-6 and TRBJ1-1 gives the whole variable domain DAGVTQSPTHLIKTRGQQVTLRCSPKSGHDTVSWYQQALGQGPQFIFQYYEEEERQRGNFPDRFSGHQFPNYSSELNVNALLLGDSALYLCASSPGGGLAFFGQGTRLTVV.

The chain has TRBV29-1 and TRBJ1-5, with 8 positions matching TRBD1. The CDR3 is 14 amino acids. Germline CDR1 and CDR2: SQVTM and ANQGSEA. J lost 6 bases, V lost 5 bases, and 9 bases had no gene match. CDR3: CSVRDRGGTQPQHF. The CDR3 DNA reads TGCAGCGTTCGAGACAGGGGTGGAACTCAGCCCCAGCATTTT.

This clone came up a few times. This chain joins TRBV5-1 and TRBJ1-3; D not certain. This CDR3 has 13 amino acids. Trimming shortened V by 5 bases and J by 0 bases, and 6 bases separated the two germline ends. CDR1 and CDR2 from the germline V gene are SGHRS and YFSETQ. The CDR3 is CASRTGSGNTIYF. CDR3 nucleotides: TGCGCCAGCAGGACGGGCTCTGGAAACACCATATATTTT.

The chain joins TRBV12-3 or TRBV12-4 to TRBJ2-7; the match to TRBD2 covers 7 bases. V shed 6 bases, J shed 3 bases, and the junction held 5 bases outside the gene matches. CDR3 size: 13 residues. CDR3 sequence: CASRGRGGYEQYF. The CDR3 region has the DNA TGTGCCAGCAGGGGGAGGGGCGGCTACGAGCAGTACTTC.

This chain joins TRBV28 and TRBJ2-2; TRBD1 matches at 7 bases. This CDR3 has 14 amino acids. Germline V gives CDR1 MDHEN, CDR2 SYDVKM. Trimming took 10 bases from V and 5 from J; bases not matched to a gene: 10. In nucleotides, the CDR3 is TGTGCCACCGAACACAGGGGAAGAACCGGGGAGCTGTTTTTT. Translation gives CATEHRGRTGELFF.